This T cell receptor (beta chain) was observed in a study of CD8+CD57+ T cells in acquired aplastic anemia. Study context: DNA from sorted CD4+ and CD8+ cells averaged approximately 3.5 ug.

Study-level points and caveats: There were over 25 CD8+ CDR3 sequences that occurred in both patients and controls.

The study profiled TCR beta VDJ and CDR3 using genomic DNA as template. TCRdb reprocessed the reads with MiXCR, giving one entry per CDR3 protein. The table lists some 220,000 distinct CDR3 sequences, roughly 35% of them singletons, with roughly 1.1% in the top ten. On this clonotype: What it recognizes is unknown.

Germline CDR1 is KGHSH and CDR2 is LQKENI. V was clipped by 2 bases and J by 1 base, with 9 bases between them. The CDR3 covers 14 residues. The J gene is TRBJ2-7, the V gene TRBV18; no definite D call. The TCR sequence derives from a human donor in good health, serving as a control. Input material: sorted CD4+, CD8+, or CD8+CD57+ T cells (not recorded which) from PBMCs. This CDR3 reads CASSPSPGSYEQYF. The CDR3 coding sequence is TGTGCCAGCTCACCATCTCCCGGTTCCTACGAGCAGTACTTC.